These 8 T cell receptor beta chains were all obtained from the same sample, sequenced in a study of breast tumors, draining lymph nodes, adjacent tissues. TCRdb passed the multiplex PCR reads through MiXCR, listing each CDR3 protein once. This table holds around 130,000 distinct CDR3 sequences, approximately 32% found once. Samples came from axillary lymph nodes draining the breast cancer. The sequenced sample consisted of axillary lymph node tissue. The source of these receptors is a female donor with breast cancer. Some clones in this sample may be carry-over from other donors' samples.

V usage is TRBV6-5 and J usage is TRBJ2-3; D not resolved. This CDR3 contains 14 residues. V lost 8 bases to trimming and J lost 6 bases, with 18 bases between them. Germline V gene sequence: CDR1 MNHEY, CDR2 SVGAGI. In DNA, the CDR3 is TGTGCCAGCTCCAAGGGTGCTGCACACGATACGCAGTATTTT. The encoded protein is CASSKGAAHDTQYF.

This clonotype was detected only a few times. The chain joins TRBV2 to TRBJ1-1; tentatively, D is TRBD1 (6 bases). Germline assignment: CDR1 SNHLY and CDR2 FYNNEI. This CDR3 has 14 residues. V shed 1 base and J shed 12 bases, with 18 bases lying between them. CDR3 in DNA: TGTGCCAGCAGTGAAGTCGGTAGAGGGGGTACGACTTTCTTT. Its protein is CASSEVGRGGTTFF.

This clonotype was counted only a few times. This sequence may be a read error, since a much larger clone differs from it by one base. The chain couples TRBV5-1 to TRBJ2-5; D is possibly TRBD1 (7 bases). Germline V gene sequence: CDR1 SGHRS, CDR2 YFSETQ. The CDR3 consists of 15 residues. V was pared by 2 bases and J by 5 bases, with 16 bases between. CDR3 coding DNA: TGCGCCAGCAGCTTAAGGCAGGGGGGAGACGAGACCCAGTACTTC. It codes for CASSLRQGGDETQYF. The full variable domain, its missing parts supplied by reference TRBV5-1 and TRBJ2-5, is KAGVTQTPRYLIKTRGQQVTLSCSPISGHRSVSWYQQTPGQGLQFLFEYFSETQRNKGNFPGRFSGRQFSNSRSEMNVSTLELGDSALYLCASSLRQGGDETQYFGPGTRLLVL.

This chain's CDR3 is CSASRPKGGSYEQYF. The CDR3 DNA is TGCAGTGCTAGTAGGCCGAAGGGGGGGTCCTACGAGCAGTACTTC. The chain links TRBV20-1 to TRBJ2-7; D might be TRBD2 (7 bases). V lost 3 bases, J lost 1 base, and 16 bases lay in between. The CDR3 is 15 residues long. CDR1 is DFQATT, CDR2 SNEGSKA, per germline (reference sequence).

Concerning this clonotype: A clone one base away is much larger, so this may be a read error. The chain couples TRBV27 to TRBJ2-7; D call uncertain. Germline values: CDR1 MNHEY, CDR2 SMNVEV (reference sequence). With 2 bases removed from V and 0 bases from J, the gap between germline ends came to 11 bases. This CDR3 comprises 15 residues. CDR3 region: CASSLRSSNSYEQYF. CDR3 in DNA: TGTGCCAGCAGTTTACGGTCGAGTAACTCCTACGAGCAGTACTTC.

This clonotype has ten or more counts. The rearrangement uses TRBV7-8 and TRBJ2-2; a weak D match, TRBD2 (5 bases). The CDR3 loop spans 18 amino acids. CDR1 and CDR2 (germline): SGHVS, FQNEAQ. The V gene lost 1 base and the J gene lost 5 bases, with 20 bases spanning the gap. The CDR3 reads CASSLVRSSGLNTGELFF. As DNA, the CDR3 is TGTGCCAGCAGCTTAGTTCGTTCCAGCGGACTCAATACCGGGGAGCTGTTTTTT.

This clonotype was counted at least ten times. This chain links TRBV18 with TRBJ2-7, with D maybe TRBD1 (6 bases). CDR1 is KGHSH, CDR2 LQKENI, per germline. CDR3 length equals 14 residues. V lost 8 bases and J lost 5, with 19 bases in between. CDR3 amino acids: CASLEASGVNEQYF. Written as DNA, the CDR3 is TGTGCCAGCCTTGAAGCCTCAGGGGTAAACGAGCAGTACTTC.

This clonotype has at least ten counts. V gene TRBV12-5 combines with J gene TRBJ2-1, with 9 bases identical to TRBD1. The V segment lost 0 bases and the J segment 4 bases; nucleotides outside the gene matches: 10. The CDR3 loop spans 18 amino acids. Germline V CDR1 and CDR2: LGHNT, FRNRAP. In nucleotides, the CDR3 is TGTGCTAGTGGTTTGGTTCTGGGTGGGACAGGGAGATACAATGAGCAGTTCTTC. Translated, it gives CASGLVLGGTGRYNEQFF.